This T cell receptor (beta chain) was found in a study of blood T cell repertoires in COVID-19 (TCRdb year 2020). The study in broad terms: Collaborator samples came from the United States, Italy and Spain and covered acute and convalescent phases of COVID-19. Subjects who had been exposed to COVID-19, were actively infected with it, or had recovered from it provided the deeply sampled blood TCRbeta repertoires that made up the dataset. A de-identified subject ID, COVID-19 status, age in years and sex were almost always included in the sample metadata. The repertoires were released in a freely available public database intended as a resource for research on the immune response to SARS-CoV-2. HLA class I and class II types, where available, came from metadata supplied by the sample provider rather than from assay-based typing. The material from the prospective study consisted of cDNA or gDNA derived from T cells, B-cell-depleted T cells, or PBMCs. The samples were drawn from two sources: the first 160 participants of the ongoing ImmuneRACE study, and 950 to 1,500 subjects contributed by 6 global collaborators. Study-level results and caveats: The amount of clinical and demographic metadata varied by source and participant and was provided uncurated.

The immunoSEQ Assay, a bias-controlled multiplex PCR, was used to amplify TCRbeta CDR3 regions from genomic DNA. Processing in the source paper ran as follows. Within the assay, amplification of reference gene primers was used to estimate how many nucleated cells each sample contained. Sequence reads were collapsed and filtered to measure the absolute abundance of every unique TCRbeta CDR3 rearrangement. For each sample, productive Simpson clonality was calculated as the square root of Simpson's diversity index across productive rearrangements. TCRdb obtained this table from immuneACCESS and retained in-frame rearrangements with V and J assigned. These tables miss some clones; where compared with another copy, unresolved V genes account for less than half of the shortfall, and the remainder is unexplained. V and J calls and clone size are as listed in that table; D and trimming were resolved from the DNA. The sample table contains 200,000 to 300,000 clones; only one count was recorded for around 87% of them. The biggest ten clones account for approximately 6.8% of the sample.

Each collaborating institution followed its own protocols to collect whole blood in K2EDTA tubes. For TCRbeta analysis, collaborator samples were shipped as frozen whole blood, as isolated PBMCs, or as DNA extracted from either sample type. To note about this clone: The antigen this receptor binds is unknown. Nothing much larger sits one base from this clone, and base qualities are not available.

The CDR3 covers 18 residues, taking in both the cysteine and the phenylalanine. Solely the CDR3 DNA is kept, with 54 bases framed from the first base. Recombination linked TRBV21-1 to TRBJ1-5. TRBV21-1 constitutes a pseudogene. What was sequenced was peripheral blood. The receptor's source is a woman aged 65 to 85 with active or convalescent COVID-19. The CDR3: CASSNPPPDYDSNQPQHF. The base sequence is TGTGCCAGCAGCAATCCCCCGCCAGACTATGATAGCAATCAGCCCCAGCATTTT.